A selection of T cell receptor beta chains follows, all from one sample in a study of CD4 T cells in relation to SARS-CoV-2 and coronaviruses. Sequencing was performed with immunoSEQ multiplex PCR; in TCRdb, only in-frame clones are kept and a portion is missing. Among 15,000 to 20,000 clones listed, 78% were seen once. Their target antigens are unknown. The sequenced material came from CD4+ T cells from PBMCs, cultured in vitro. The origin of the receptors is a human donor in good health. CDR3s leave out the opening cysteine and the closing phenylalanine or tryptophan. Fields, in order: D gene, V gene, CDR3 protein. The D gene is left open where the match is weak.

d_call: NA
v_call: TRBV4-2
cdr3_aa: ASSPTSGGEYNEQF

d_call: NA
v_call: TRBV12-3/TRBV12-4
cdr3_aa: ASSSAALDTQY

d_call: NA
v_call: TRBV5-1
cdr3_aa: ASSVTSSGNTIY

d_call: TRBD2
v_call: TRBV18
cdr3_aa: ASSPIEREHHQPQF

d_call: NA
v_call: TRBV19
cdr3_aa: ASSTDGSYGYT

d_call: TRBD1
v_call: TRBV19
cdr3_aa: ASTWGQGYTGELF

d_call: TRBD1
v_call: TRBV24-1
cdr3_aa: ATSGQGAWEQY

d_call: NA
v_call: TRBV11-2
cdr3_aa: ASSLGWGPNQPQH

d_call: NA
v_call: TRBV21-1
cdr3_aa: ASSNLASAHYEQY

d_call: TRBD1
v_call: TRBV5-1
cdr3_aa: ASSPTGGLETQY

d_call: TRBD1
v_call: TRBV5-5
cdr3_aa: ASSPRDSYGYT

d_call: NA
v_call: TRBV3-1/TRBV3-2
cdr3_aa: ASSQVETAYGYT

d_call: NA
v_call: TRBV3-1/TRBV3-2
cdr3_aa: ASRRDGAGNEKLF

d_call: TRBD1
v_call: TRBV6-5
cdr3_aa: ASTGTGQVLNEQF

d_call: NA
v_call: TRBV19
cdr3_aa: ASRQGFEQY

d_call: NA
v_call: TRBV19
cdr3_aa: ASMEGREQY

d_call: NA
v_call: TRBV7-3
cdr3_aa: ASSPGHSTDTQY

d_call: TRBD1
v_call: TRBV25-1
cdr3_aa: ASSGEDRAYSNQPQH

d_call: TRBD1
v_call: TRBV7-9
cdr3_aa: ASSSRTGGEKLF

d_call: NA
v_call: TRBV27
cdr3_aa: ASSLKMRSPLH

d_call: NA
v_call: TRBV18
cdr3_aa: ASSQTGVRDDSPLH

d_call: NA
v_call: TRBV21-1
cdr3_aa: ARPGQGPQH

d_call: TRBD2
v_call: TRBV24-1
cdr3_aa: ATSDPTSGVTDTQY

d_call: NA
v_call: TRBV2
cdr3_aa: ASSVSFTDTQY

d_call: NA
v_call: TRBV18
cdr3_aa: ASSPLSFSDEQF

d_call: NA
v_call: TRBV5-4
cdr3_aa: ASSLASALPYEQY

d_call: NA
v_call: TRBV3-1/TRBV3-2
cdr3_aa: ASSLKSEAF

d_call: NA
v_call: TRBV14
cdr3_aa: ASSQGRVQQY

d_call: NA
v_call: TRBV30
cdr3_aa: AWAGDSNQPQH

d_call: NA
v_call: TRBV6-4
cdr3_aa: ASSDNSGANVLT

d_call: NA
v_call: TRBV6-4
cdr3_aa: ASGAGHTDTQY

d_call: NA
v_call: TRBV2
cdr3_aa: ASRLQSYGYT

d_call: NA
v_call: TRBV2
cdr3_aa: ASGPEDTEAF

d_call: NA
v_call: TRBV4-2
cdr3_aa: ASSQESMPRAYEQY

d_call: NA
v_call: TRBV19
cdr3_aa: ASSMDITISGAPPHEQY

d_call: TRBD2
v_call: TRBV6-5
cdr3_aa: ASSYASGSYNEQF

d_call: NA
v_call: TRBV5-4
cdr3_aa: ASSAEITDTQY

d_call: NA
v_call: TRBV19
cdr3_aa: ASSIQERGTQY

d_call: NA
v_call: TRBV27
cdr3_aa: ASSTGYVGGARRLH

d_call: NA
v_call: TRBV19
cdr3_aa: ASSLVGGGTDTQY

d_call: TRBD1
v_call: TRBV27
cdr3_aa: ASSPRDRAYEQY

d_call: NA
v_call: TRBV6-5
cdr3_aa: ASRNRPATGELF

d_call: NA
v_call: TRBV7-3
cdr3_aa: ASSLSPGRYEQY

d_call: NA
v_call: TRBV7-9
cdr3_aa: ASSYSVGPLF

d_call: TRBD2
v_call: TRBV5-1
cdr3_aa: ASSETSGMEETQY

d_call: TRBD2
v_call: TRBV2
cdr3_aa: ASSPGLAGVFGELF

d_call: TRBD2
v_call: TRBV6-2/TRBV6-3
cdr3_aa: ASSSRLAGEPDTQY

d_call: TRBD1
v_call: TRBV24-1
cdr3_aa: ATSEGRQGSNQPQH

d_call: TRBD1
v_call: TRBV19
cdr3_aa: ATTSGTGGYGYT

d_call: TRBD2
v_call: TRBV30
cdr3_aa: AWTSGGETQY

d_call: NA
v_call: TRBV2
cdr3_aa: ASSESRDSRDTIY

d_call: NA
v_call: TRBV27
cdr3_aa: ASSSPGPYEQY

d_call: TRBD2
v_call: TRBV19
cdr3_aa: ASSILAESLYEQY

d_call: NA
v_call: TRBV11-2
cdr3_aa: ASSLVRGTRLTFTYEQY

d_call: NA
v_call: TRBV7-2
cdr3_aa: ASSLERDTEQY

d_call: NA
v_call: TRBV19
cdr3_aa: ASSIRGQGNTGELF

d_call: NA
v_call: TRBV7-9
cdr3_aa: ASIFRETQY

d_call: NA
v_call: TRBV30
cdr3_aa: AWSVLERDTGELF